The TCR beta chain described here comes from a study of shared T cell receptors in the human thymus. Germline V gene lookup returns CDR1 MNHEY and CDR2 SMNVEV (reference sequence). V dropped 5 bases and J dropped 2 bases, with 10 bases sitting between them. CDR3 length: 14 amino acids. Assay used: immunoSEQ multiplex PCR; TCRdb lists only in-frame clones, some missing. The sample shows about 730,000 clones, 70% to 90% of them seen only once. This clone was observed once. These data also featured in a second study, about human thymus T cells. That paper adds: It was from resections taken during corrective heart surgery that the thymus tissue came.

Sequences were obtained from thymocytes. This TCR derives from a girl less than two years old with a congenital heart defect. This sequence joins TRBV27 and TRBJ1-3, with D unresolved. In nucleotides, the CDR3 is TGTGCCAGCAGTCCCGGGATTCCTGGAAACACCATATATTTT. It yields the protein CASSPGIPGNTIYF.